These 18 T cell receptor beta chains came from one sample sequenced in a study of shared clonotypes between healthy human individuals. The protocol was immunoSEQ multiplex PCR, while the TCRdb copy is restricted to in-frame clones and leaves out a portion. The table shows some 2,400,000 clones, with 90% to 96% occurring only once. The material sequenced was naive CD4+ T cells sorted from blood. Subset defined: CD45RA+ positively selected. The receptors shown here come from a man between 18 and 29 years old in good health.

This sequence joins TRBV28 and TRBJ2-7; maybe TRBD2 (5 bases). This CDR3 contains 16 residues. The germline V gene has CDR1 MDHEN and CDR2 SYDVKM. Trimming shortened V by 6 bases and J by 0 bases, and 18 bases separated the two germline ends. This CDR3 reads CASSPQPGMSSYEQYF. The CDR3 DNA sequence: TGTGCCAGCAGCCCCCAACCGGGAATGAGCTCCTACGAGCAGTACTTC. Variable domain in full (rest from reference TRBV28 and TRBJ2-7): DVKVTQSSRYLVKRTGEKVFLECVQDMDHENMFWYRQDPGLGLRLIYFSYDVKMKEKGDIPEGYSVSREKKERFSLILESASTNQTSMYLCASSPQPGMSSYEQYFGPGTRLTVT.

V gene TRBV5-6 combines with J gene TRBJ2-4, with 10 bases lining up with TRBD1. The trim removed 5 bases at V and 6 bases at J, leaving 5 bases unmatched. The CDR3 consists of 14 residues. Germline V gives CDR1 SGHDT, CDR2 YYEEEE. DNA for the CDR3: TGTGCCAGCAGACAGACAGGGGGCATAAACATTCAGTACTTC. Its translation: CASRQTGGINIQYF.

The V and J genes are TRBV30 and TRBJ2-5; D tentatively fits TRBD1 or TRBD2 (5 bases each). The V gene lost 5 bases and the J gene lost 5 bases, with 15 bases spanning the gap. The CDR3 extends over 13 amino acids. Germline loops: CDR1 GTSNPN, CDR2 SVGIG (reference sequence). The CDR3 loop is CAWRSGPRETQYF. The CDR3 DNA follows: TGTGCCTGGCGGTCGGGGCCCCGGGAGACCCAGTACTTC.

This clone was counted once. The rearrangement joins TRBV5-4 to TRBJ1-6; 7 nucleotides match TRBD1. The germline CDR1 and CDR2 sequences are SGHNT and YYREEE (reference sequence). V trimming: 4 bases; J trimming: 4 bases; junction bases outside the gene matches: 11. The CDR3 extends over 17 amino acids. CDR3 sequence: CASSRKWTGDYNSPLHF. CDR3 DNA: TGTGCCAGCAGCCGAAAGTGGACAGGCGATTATAATTCACCCCTCCACTTT.

The genes are TRBV7-3 and TRBJ2-2, with TRBD2 matching over 9 bases. The CDR3 is made up of 16 amino acids. In germline, CDR1 is SGHTA, CDR2 FQGTGA. The trim removed 7 bases at V and 0 bases at J, leaving 6 bases unmatched. The CDR3 nucleotides are TGTGCCAGCACCCCTGGCGGGGGGGCGAACACCGGGGAGCTGTTTTTT. It yields the protein CASTPGGGANTGELFF.

The chain employs TRBV4-1 and TRBJ1-1, with TRBD1 matching over 7 bases. CDR1 and CDR2 (germline): MGHRA, YSYEKL. This CDR3 has 14 residues. The V gene end was trimmed by 2 bases and the J gene end by 6 bases; junction bases not matched to a gene: 6. The CDR3 coding sequence is TGCGCCAGCAGCCAAAACAGGGGTGGCGCTGAAGCTTTCTTT. This encodes CASSQNRGGAEAFF.

Only a few counts were recorded for this clone. The chain recombines TRBV30 with TRBJ1-1; D not resolved. Trimming took off 0 bases at V and 6 bases at J, with 8 bases between the two ends. The CDR3 spans 12 residues. The germline V gene has CDR1 GTSNPN and CDR2 SVGIG (reference sequence). The CDR3: CAWSVVGSEAFF. In DNA form, the CDR3 reads TGTGCCTGGAGTGTAGTGGGATCTGAAGCTTTCTTT. Using reference TRBV30 and TRBJ1-1 for the parts outside the CDR3, the full variable domain is SQTIHQWPATLVQPVGSPLSLECTVEGTSNPNLYWYRQAAGRGLQLLFYSVGIGQISSEVPQNLSASRPQDRQFILSSKKLLLSDSGFYLCAWSVVGSEAFFGQGTRLTVV.

In the case of this clone: The identical CDR3 is also encoded by other nucleotide sequences in the sample. The V and J genes are TRBV5-1 and TRBJ2-3; D perhaps matches TRBD1 (6 bases). Germline values: CDR1 SGHRS, CDR2 YFSETQ. The germline V and J ends were trimmed by 4 bases and 1 base, with 10 bases remaining between them. The CDR3 contains 14 residues. The CDR3 is CASSPRTGTDTQYF. The CDR3 nucleotides are TGCGCCAGCAGCCCTAGGACAGGCACAGATACGCAGTATTTT.

This chain joins TRBV5-1 and TRBJ2-3; 9 bases are a match to TRBD1. The V gene end was trimmed by 0 bases and the J gene end by 14 bases; junction bases not matched to a gene: 7. This CDR3 is 13 amino acids long. CDR1 is SGHRS, CDR2 YFSETQ, per germline. As DNA, the CDR3 is TGCGCCAGCAGCTTGGAGGGACAGGGTCGATCGTATTTT. It codes for CASSLEGQGRSYF.

This sequence joins TRBV5-4 and TRBJ1-6; D may be TRBD1 (6 bases). V dropped 0 bases and J dropped 0 bases, with 7 bases sitting between them. Germline lookup yields CDR1 SGHNT and CDR2 YYREEE (reference sequence). The CDR3 totals 16 residues. CDR3 nucleotide sequence: TGTGCCAGCAGCTTGGAGGACAGCTCCTATAATTCACCCCTCCACTTT. It specifies CASSLEDSSYNSPLHF. Full variable domain (rest looked up from reference TRBV5-4 and TRBJ1-6): ETGVTQSPTHLIKTRGQQVTLRCSSQSGHNTVSWYQQALGQGPQFIFQYYREEENGRGNFPPRFSGLQFPNYSSELNVNALELDDSALYLCASSLEDSSYNSPLHFGNGTRLTVT.

The chain is built from TRBV19 and TRBJ2-2; no firm D call. Germline assignment: CDR1 LNHDA and CDR2 SQIVND (reference sequence). V dropped 1 base and J dropped 5 bases, with 5 bases sitting between them. This CDR3 has 13 amino acids. CDR3 nucleotide sequence: TGTGCCAGTAGTATAGCCGGTACCGGGGAGCTGTTTTTT. This codes for CASSIAGTGELFF.

Worth noting for this clone: Different DNA sequences within this sample yield the same CDR3. The chain employs TRBV5-1 and TRBJ2-7, with TRBD2 as a possible D gene (6 bases). This CDR3 contains 14 residues. V was clipped by 0 bases and J by 1 base, with 8 bases between them. Germline V gene data show CDR1 as SGHRS and CDR2 as YFSETQ. CDR3 protein: CASSLAGTSYEQYF. DNA for the CDR3: TGCGCCAGCAGCTTGGCAGGGACTTCCTACGAGCAGTACTTC.

A note on this clone: The same CDR3 also results from other DNA sequences found in this sample. The gene calls are TRBV6-6 and TRBJ2-2; perhaps D is TRBD1 or TRBD2 (5 bases each). The V end was cut by 0 bases, the J end by 1 base, with 9 bases between. The CDR3 covers 16 residues. CDR1 and CDR2 (germline): MNHNY, SVGAGI (reference sequence). CDR3 nucleotides: TGTGCCAGCAGTTACTCTGGGGGAGAGAACACCGGGGAGCTGTTTTTT. Residues: CASSYSGGENTGELFF.

V is TRBV15 and J is TRBJ2-7; D might be TRBD1 (5 bases). The CDR3 is made up of 16 amino acids. From germline, CDR1 is LNHNV and CDR2 YYDKDF (reference sequence). V lost 5 bases and J lost 1, with 18 bases in between. CDR3 DNA sequence: TGTGCCACCAGCTCACTCCCCTCGCAGGGATCCTACGAGCAGTACTTC. The encoded protein is CATSSLPSQGSYEQYF.

The rearrangement joins TRBV10-3 to TRBJ2-5, with 7 bases identical to TRBD2. The J segment lost 5 bases and the V segment lost 10 bases, leaving 7 bases of the junction unmatched. The CDR3 runs to 12 residues. Germline-derived CDR1 and CDR2 are ENHRY and SYGVKD. DNA of the CDR3: TGTGCCAGTCGGGAGGTGGGGGAGACCCAGTACTTC. Translation: CASREVGETQYF.

This clone was recorded only once. The rearrangement links TRBV30 to TRBJ1-1; no clear D gene. The germline V gene encodes CDR1 GTSNPN and CDR2 SVGIG (reference sequence). Trimming pared 8 bases from V and 3 bases from J, leaving 13 bases between. The CDR3 is 12 amino acids. The CDR3 bases are TGTGCCCGGGTCCGGGTTGACACTGAAGCTTTCTTT. Encoded protein: CARVRVDTEAFF.

J is TRBJ2-2 and V is TRBV7-2, with TRBD2 matching 7 bases. Germline CDR1 reads SGHTA; CDR2 reads FQGNSA. V shed 3 bases and J 5 bases; nucleotides not matched to a gene: 6. There are 15 residues in the CDR3. The CDR3 loop reads CASSFGAGATGELFF. CDR3 nucleotide sequence: TGTGCCAGCAGCTTTGGGGCGGGAGCTACCGGGGAGCTGTTTTTT.

The chain links TRBV4-1 to TRBJ2-1; 12 bases line up with TRBD2. With 1 base clipped from V and 5 bases from J, the junction kept 9 bases outside the gene matches. Germline CDR1 reads MGHRA; CDR2 reads YSYEKL. The CDR3 has 18 residues. CDR3 in amino acids: CASSQGLRLAGDNNEQFF. The CDR3 coding sequence is TGCGCCAGCAGCCAAGGCCTAAGACTAGCGGGGGATAACAATGAGCAGTTCTTC.